The clone carrying this T cell receptor beta chain has only a few counts. This sample is drawn from a study of shared clonotypes between healthy human individuals. Generated by immunoSEQ multiplex PCR, the TCRdb table keeps only in-frame clones and is missing some. The sample has some 240,000 clones, 65% seen once. Sequenced input: memory CD4+ T cells sorted from blood. As for subset: CD45RA-negative fraction. The receptor was isolated from a man aged 30-40 years in good health.

DNA for the CDR3: TGTGCCAGCAGCCATTCAGGGTTGCAGCCCCAGCATTTT. This sequence encodes CASSHSGLQPQHF. The V gene is TRBV11-2, the J gene TRBJ1-5; D perhaps matches TRBD1 (5 bases). Germline CDR1 is SGHAT and CDR2 is FQNNGV. Trimming took 5 bases from V and 7 from J, leaving 12 bases between them. CDR3 size: 13 residues. The full variable domain, completed using reference TRBV11-2 and TRBJ1-5, is EAGVAQSPRYKIIEKRQSVAFWCNPISGHATLYWYQQILGQGPKLLIQFQNNGVVDDSQLPKDRFSAERLKGVDSTLKIQPAKLEDSAVYLCASSHSGLQPQHFGDGTRLSIL.